Included here is one T cell receptor (beta chain) sequence, with context. No antigen is known for it. This entry belongs to a study of T cell responses to AZD1222 COVID-19 vaccine. Study-wide background: Analyses pooled second doses at about 4 or about 12 weeks. Study-level findings and limits: No day 14 peak samples; only post-peak repertoires were characterized.

Germline V gene lookup returns CDR1 MDHEN and CDR2 SYDVKM. CDR3 length: 12 amino acids. The V and J ends lost 6 bases and 9 bases, in that order; junction bases with no gene match: 7. Sequenced by immunoSEQ multiplex PCR; TCRdb stores in-frame clones only, minus some. The sample carries 120,000 to 150,000 clones, 88% recorded once. This sample comprised peripheral blood, obtained on day 0 of AZD1222 vaccination. The chain links TRBV28 to TRBJ1-2, with 7 bases matching TRBD1. The receptor was derived from an adult in good health. The CDR3 loop reads CASRPTGPSYTF. The CDR3, as DNA: TGTGCCAGCAGACCGACAGGGCCTAGCTACACCTTC.